This entry is about one T cell receptor beta chain. Its cognate antigen has yet to be identified. A junction boundary mismatches the germline segment, possibly from a read error. The CDR3, from cysteine to phenylalanine, totals 12 residues. The kept DNA is CDR3 alone, 36 bases in frame from the first base. The germline V gene gives CDR1 as SNHLY and CDR2 as FYNNEI. The source of the sample is a study of blood T cell repertoires in COVID-19 (dated by TCRdb to the early 2020s). Regarding the complete study: Samples covering the acute and convalescent phases of COVID-19 were provided by collaborators in the United States, Italy and Spain. The prospective study material was composed of cDNA or gDNA derived from T cells, B-cell-depleted T cells, or PBMCs. Deeply sampled blood TCRbeta repertoires from subjects exposed to, actively infected with, or recovered from COVID-19 were included in the dataset. A freely available public database, intended as a resource for researchers studying the immune response to SARS-CoV-2, is where the repertoires were released. The samples were drawn from two sources: the first 160 participants of the ongoing ImmuneRACE study, and 1,200 or so subjects contributed by 6 global collaborators. A de-identified subject ID, COVID-19 status, age in years and sex were almost always included in the sample metadata. Where HLA class I and class II types were available, the types were taken from metadata supplied by the sample provider, not from assay-based typing. The full study reports these points: Clinical and demographic metadata were provided uncurated, with the amount varying by source and participant.

The immunoSEQ Assay, a bias-controlled multiplex PCR, was used to amplify TCRbeta CDR3 regions from genomic DNA. Per the authors' processing: The number of nucleated cells in each sample was estimated from the amplification of reference gene primers within the assay. To quantify the absolute abundance of each unique TCRbeta CDR3 rearrangement, sequence reads were collapsed and filtered. For each sample, productive Simpson clonality was calculated as the square root of Simpson's diversity index over productive rearrangements. The table was pulled from immuneACCESS by TCRdb, which kept in-frame rearrangements only. Such tables lose some clones; where checked, under half of the loss comes from unresolved V genes, and the rest has no known cause. D and trimming come from the DNA, and the V and J calls and clone size come from that table. Counted in this sample were some 250,000 clones; around 90% of them appeared once. The ten most abundant clones make up approximately 1.3% of the sample.

Participants in the prospective study were enrolled through a virtual design, were aged roughly 18 to 100 years, and lived in 24 United States geographic areas. To assign participants to cohorts, the prospective study relied on clinical history that participants themselves reported in a screening survey and a study questionnaire. In the prospective study, whole blood, serum and a nasopharyngeal or oropharyngeal swab were collected from each participant by mobile phlebotomists. Over a roughly 2-month period, participants in the prospective study had the option of providing additional blood draws and questionnaires. Before DNA extraction, blood samples from the prospective study were shipped at room temperature or frozen.

The receptor was isolated from a human donor in a cohort exposed to, infected with or recovered from COVID-19 (not recorded which). The donor label of this sample is uncertain. Rearrangement joined TRBV2 to TRBJ2-7; the D segment could be TRBD2, given 6 matching bases. Sequencing was performed on PBMCs or T cells enriched from blood (not recorded which). The CDR3 reads as follows: CASSEAVEGLDF. The bases read TGTGCCAGCAGTGAAGCGGTGGAGGGCTTGGACTTC.